These T cell receptor beta chains were read from a single sample in a study of post-analysis software for immune sequencing data. TCRdb recomputed calls from the PCR reads with MiXCR, one row per CDR3 protein. The repertoire holds 170,000 or so distinct CDR3 sequences, with 30% as singletons. The sequenced sample was blood. These receptors came from a girl aged 5 to 17 with multiple sclerosis. Each CDR3 is given with its conserved first and last residue. Fields, in order: V gene, D gene, J gene, clone size, CDR3 protein, CDR3 DNA. D genes are given only for firm matches. Clone size is shown for a subset of rows, as once, few, many or a class of expanded clone.

TRBV12-3/TRBV12-4	-	TRBJ1-5	few	CASSLGEGGQPQHF	TGTGCCAGCAGTTTAGGGGAGGGAGGACAGCCCCAGCATTTT
TRBV14	TRBD2	TRBJ2-1	-	CASSQDHSGRAGQFF	TGTGCCAGCAGCCAAGACCATAGCGGGAGGGCCGGCCAGTTCTTC
TRBV5-1	TRBD2	TRBJ2-7	-	CASSLRLATSPYEQYF	TGCGCCAGCAGCCTCAGACTAGCGACGTCGCCCTACGAGCAGTACTTC
TRBV7-9	-	TRBJ2-1	-	CASSPGPTGDEQFF	TGTGCCAGCAGCCCCGGTCCTACTGGGGATGAGCAGTTCTTC
TRBV6-5	TRBD1	TRBJ1-1	-	CASSWDRGTEAFF	TGTGCCAGCAGTTGGGACAGGGGGACTGAAGCTTTCTTT
TRBV11-1	TRBD2	TRBJ2-1	many	CASSLGSGSSYNEQFF	TGTGCCAGCAGCTTAGGGAGCGGGAGCTCCTACAATGAGCAGTTCTTC
TRBV12-3/TRBV12-4	-	TRBJ1-1	few	CASTAGSGDFF	TGTGCCAGCACTGCCGGGTCAGGGGATTTCTTT
TRBV3-1	-	TRBJ2-6	-	CASSLLTGTLYGANVLTF	TGTGCCAGCAGCCTTCTTACCGGGACGCTTTACGGGGCCAACGTCCTGACTTTC
TRBV7-2	-	TRBJ1-6	-	CASSPPLKAGLNSPLHF	TGTGCCAGCAGCCCCCCCCTTAAGGCAGGTCTTAATTCACCCCTCCACTTT
TRBV7-6	-	TRBJ2-1	many	CASSLWYPGISYNEQFF	TGTGCCAGCAGCTTATGGTACCCTGGAATCTCCTACAATGAGCAGTTCTTC
TRBV5-6	TRBD1	TRBJ2-1	many	CASSPGTGYNEQFF	TGTGCCAGCAGCCCCGGGACAGGCTACAATGAGCAGTTCTTC
TRBV4-2	-	TRBJ2-7	few	CASSQRPSRNNEQYF	TGTGCCAGCAGCCAAAGGCCTAGCAGGAACAACGAGCAGTACTTC
TRBV19	TRBD2	TRBJ2-7	-	CASSRSSGTSGYEQYF	TGTGCCAGTAGTAGGTCCTCCGGGACTAGCGGCTACGAGCAGTACTTC
TRBV30	-	TRBJ2-7	-	CAWSVMGNEQYF	TGTGCCTGGAGTGTAATGGGGAACGAGCAGTACTTC
TRBV24-1	-	TRBJ2-2	-	CATRNGAQELFF	TGTGCCACCAGAAACGGGGCTCAGGAGCTGTTTTTT
TRBV14	-	TRBJ2-1	-	CASSQDLGRILTNEQFF	TGTGCCAGCAGCCAAGATTTGGGCAGAATCCTCACTAATGAGCAGTTCTTC
TRBV20-1	TRBD2	TRBJ2-3	many	CSADYSGRARDTQYF	TGCAGTGCAGATTATAGCGGGAGGGCCAGGGATACGCAGTATTTT
TRBV21-1	-	TRBJ1-1	few	CASRTGQNVMNTEAFF	TGTGCCAGCAGGACGGGGCAGAATGTAATGAACACTGAAGCTTTCTTT
TRBV7-6	-	TRBJ2-3	-	CASSLTRSLHTHTDTQYF	TGTGCCAGCAGCTTAACTAGGTCCTTACACACACACACAGATACGCAGTATTTT
TRBV4-1	TRBD1	TRBJ1-6	few	CASSQPGQGGPLHF	TGCGCCAGCAGCCAACCGGGACAGGGTGGTCCCCTCCACTTT
TRBV6-5	-	TRBJ1-2	many	CASSSPGANYGYTF	TGTGCCAGCAGTTCCCCCGGAGCTAACTATGGCTACACCTTC
TRBV12-3/TRBV12-4	-	TRBJ1-1	few	CASSSLGGRLEAFF	TGTGCCAGCAGCTCTTTGGGGGGAAGGTTAGAAGCTTTCTTT
TRBV6-6	TRBD2	TRBJ2-4	few	CASSQPGLADQKNIQYF	TGTGCCAGCAGCCAACCGGGACTAGCGGATCAAAAAAACATTCAGTACTTC
TRBV7-6	-	TRBJ2-5	few	CASSLRGAEETQYF	TGTGCCAGCAGCTTAAGGGGGGCGGAAGAGACCCAGTACTTC
TRBV18	-	TRBJ1-1	few	CASSPGAQNTEAFF	TGTGCCAGCTCACCGGGAGCCCAGAACACTGAAGCTTTCTTT
TRBV5-1	TRBD2	TRBJ2-3	few	CASSQREGDTQYF	TGCGCCAGCAGCCAGAGGGAGGGAGATACGCAGTATTTT
TRBV20-1	-	TRBJ1-1	-	CSARGGPGVADTEAFF	TGCAGTGCTAGAGGCGGACCGGGTGTCGCGGACACTGAAGCTTTCTTT
TRBV5-1	-	TRBJ2-1	few	CASSLVMERYSYNEQFF	TGCGCCAGCAGCTTGGTGATGGAGCGGTATTCCTACAATGAGCAGTTCTTC
TRBV6-2/TRBV6-3	-	TRBJ1-1	-	CASSYVGLVGNTEAFF	TGTGCCAGCAGTTACGTGGGGTTGGTCGGGAACACTGAAGCTTTCTTT
TRBV24-1	TRBD2	TRBJ2-5	-	CATTRTSGRDNEQYF	TGTGCCACCACGCGGACTAGCGGGAGAGACAATGAGCAGTACTTC
TRBV4-1	-	TRBJ2-7	many	CASRKLGLRGYEQYF	TGCGCCAGCAGGAAACTGGGCCTTCGGGGCTACGAGCAGTACTTC
TRBV9	TRBD1	TRBJ2-7	many	CASSGGQELGGRPTYEQYF	TGTGCCAGCAGCGGGGGACAGGAACTCGGCGGACGGCCGACCTACGAGCAGTACTTC
TRBV18	-	TRBJ1-1	-	CASSLTRTEAFF	TGTGCCAGCTCACTGACGCGGACTGAAGCTTTCTTT
TRBV4-2	-	TRBJ1-5	few	CASSQDESQPQHF	TGTGCCAGCAGCCAAGATGAGAGTCAGCCCCAGCATTTT
TRBV28	-	TRBJ1-2	-	CVSSLVGVGDNGYTF	TGTGTCAGCAGTTTGGTGGGAGTAGGTGATAATGGCTACACCTTC
TRBV19	-	TRBJ2-7	-	CASSIGQNLHEQYF	TGTGCCAGTAGTATCGGGCAGAACCTTCACGAGCAGTACTTC
TRBV20-1	-	TRBJ2-7	many	CSARGRKGYEQYF	TGCAGTGCTAGAGGTAGAAAAGGCTACGAGCAGTACTTC
TRBV24-1	-	TRBJ2-3	-	CATSGTRTDTQYF	TGTGCCACCAGCGGGACAAGGACAGATACGCAGTATTTT
TRBV5-6	TRBD1	TRBJ1-3	-	CASSLWTGGFGNTIYF	TGTGCCAGCAGCTTATGGACAGGGGGCTTCGGAAACACCATATATTTT
TRBV20-1	-	TRBJ2-1	few	CSARDLTKNNNEQFF	TGCAGTGCTAGAGATCTAACTAAAAACAACAATGAGCAGTTCTTC
TRBV12-3/TRBV12-4	TRBD1	TRBJ1-2	many	CASSPRTGNGYTF	TGTGCCAGCAGTCCCCGGACAGGGAATGGCTACACCTTC
TRBV7-9	-	TRBJ2-7	-	CASSSTTGAAYEQYF	TGTGCCAGCAGCTCCACAACTGGGGCGGCATACGAGCAGTACTTC
TRBV5-1	-	TRBJ1-2	-	CASSFKSRGGYTF	TGCGCCAGCAGCTTTAAAAGCCGCGGAGGCTACACCTTC
TRBV6-2/TRBV6-3	TRBD1	TRBJ1-1	few	CASRQGRTEAFF	TGTGCCAGCAGACAGGGGCGAACTGAAGCTTTCTTT
TRBV3-1	TRBD1	TRBJ1-2	few	CASSLSTGITF	TGTGCCAGCAGCCTGTCGACAGGGATCACCTTC
TRBV20-1	-	TRBJ2-3	-	CSARGEVSGSSTDTQYF	TGCAGTGCTAGAGGGGAAGTTAGCGGTTCTAGCACAGATACGCAGTATTTT
TRBV6-5	-	TRBJ2-7	many	CASSYDSRSSYEQYF	TGTGCCAGCAGTTACGACTCTAGGAGCTCCTACGAGCAGTACTTC
TRBV30	-	TRBJ1-1	few	CAWRYDSMNTEAFF	TGTGCCTGGAGGTACGACAGCATGAACACTGAAGCTTTCTTT
TRBV4-2	TRBD2	TRBJ2-2	few	CASSQDAPPREHGELFF	TGTGCCAGCAGCCAAGATGCCCCCCCGCGGGAGCACGGGGAGCTGTTTTTT
TRBV12-3/TRBV12-4	-	TRBJ2-1	many	CASTWENYNEQFF	TGTGCCAGCACCTGGGAGAACTACAATGAGCAGTTCTTC
TRBV5-1	-	TRBJ2-1	many	CASSRDIDSYNEQFF	TGCGCCAGCAGCCGGGACATTGACTCCTACAATGAGCAGTTCTTC
TRBV27	-	TRBJ2-7	few	CASSSAPPGQVYSYEQYF	TGTGCCAGCAGTTCCGCGCCACCGGGACAAGTCTACTCCTACGAGCAGTACTTC
TRBV19	-	TRBJ2-1	few	CASSGWAGSPYNEQFF	TGTGCCAGTAGTGGCTGGGCGGGAAGCCCCTACAATGAGCAGTTCTTC
TRBV20-1	-	TRBJ2-1	few	CSARDQVEQFF	TGCAGTGCTAGAGATCAGGTTGAGCAGTTCTTC